One and the same sample provided the 25 T cell receptor beta chains below, sequenced in a study of T cells after somatic rescue of genetic block. Measured with immunoSEQ multiplex PCR; TCRdb has only the in-frame clones, and not every one. This table holds roughly 120,000 clones, about 89% found once. The sample was peripheral blood mononuclear cells (PBMCs). The source is a woman under 30.

The V gene is TRBV10-3, the J gene TRBJ1-5; D not certain. The CDR3 consists of 12 residues. V was trimmed by 8 bases and J by 4 bases, leaving 9 bases between them. Germline lookup yields CDR1 ENHRY and CDR2 SYGVKD. The CDR3: CAIGAGNQPQHF. CDR3 nucleotide sequence: TGTGCCATCGGCGCAGGTAATCAGCCCCAGCATTTT.

V gene TRBV6-5 combines with J gene TRBJ2-7; the D is unclear. The CDR3 has 15 residues. V was shortened by 8 bases and J by 0 bases, with 17 bases between the two germline ends. Germline values: CDR1 MNHEY, CDR2 SVGAGI. CDR3 bases: TGTGCCAGCTCCTCTCGCCTCTCCGGCTCCTACGAGCAGTACTTC. It yields the protein CASSSRLSGSYEQYF.

This clone was found once. This chain connects TRBV18 to TRBJ1-4; 9 nucleotides line up with TRBD1. Germline CDR1 reads KGHSH; CDR2 reads LQKENI. The J segment lost 7 bases and the V segment lost 0 bases, leaving 3 bases of the junction unmatched. This CDR3 contains 15 residues. CDR3 residues: CASSPPPTGGEKLFF. The CDR3 DNA reads TGTGCCAGCTCACCACCTCCGACAGGGGGTGAAAAACTGTTTTTT.

This chain uses TRBV11-2 with TRBJ2-1; D perhaps matches TRBD2 (6 bases). The CDR3 runs 17 residues. Trimming took 1 base from V and 10 from J, leaving 23 bases between them. Germline assignment: CDR1 SGHAT and CDR2 FQNNGV. The CDR3 loop is CASSLGRGTVKQGEQFF. The CDR3 DNA follows: TGTGCCAGCAGCTTAGGCCGGGGGACTGTAAAACAAGGGGAGCAGTTCTTC.

This clone was found once. This rearrangement joins TRBV6-1 to TRBJ2-1; D possibly corresponds to TRBD2 (5 bases). Germline V CDR1 and CDR2: MNHNS, SASEGT. The germline V and J ends were trimmed by 3 bases and 6 bases, with 12 bases remaining between them. The CDR3 is 14 residues long. The DNA of the CDR3 is TGTGCCAGCAGTGATATACCGGGGAGCAATGAGCAGTTCTTC. Translated: CASSDIPGSNEQFF.

The J gene is TRBJ2-7, the V gene TRBV5-1; 7 bases match TRBD2. This CDR3 has 15 residues. Germline V gene sequence: CDR1 SGHRS, CDR2 YFSETQ. J was trimmed by 2 bases and V by 4 bases; bases with no gene match: 9. This chain's CDR3 is CASSITGGVPYEQYF. The DNA of the CDR3 is TGCGCCAGCAGCATAACTGGGGGGGTTCCCTACGAGCAGTACTTC. The whole variable domain, filled in from reference TRBV5-1 and TRBJ2-7, reads KAGVTQTPRYLIKTRGQQVTLSCSPISGHRSVSWYQQTPGQGLQFLFEYFSETQRNKGNFPGRFSGRQFSNSRSEMNVSTLELGDSALYLCASSITGGVPYEQYFGPGTRLTVT.

The chain joins TRBV19 to TRBJ1-5; TRBD1 is a possible D gene (5 bases). The CDR3 extends over 15 amino acids. V was cut by 5 bases and J by 4 bases, with 15 bases left in between. Germline CDR1 is LNHDA and CDR2 is SQIVND (reference sequence). This CDR3 reads CASSWGRTQNQPQHF. For the CDR3, the DNA is TGTGCCAGTAGTTGGGGCAGAACACAGAATCAGCCCCAGCATTTT.

The rearrangement links TRBV28 to TRBJ1-1; D gene ambiguous. This CDR3 is built from 12 residues. V was clipped by 3 bases and J by 1 base, with 3 bases between them. Germline values: CDR1 MDHEN, CDR2 SYDVKM. Here the CDR3 DNA reads TGTGCCAGCAGTTTCGGGAACACTGAAGCTTTCTTT. It specifies CASSFGNTEAFF.

The chain is built from TRBV4-3 and TRBJ1-6; a possible D gene is TRBD1 (6 bases). CDR1 and CDR2 from the germline V gene are LGHNA and YSLEER. The germline V and J ends were trimmed by 4 bases and 0 bases, with 13 bases remaining between them. The CDR3 runs 17 residues. The CDR3 protein is CASSPKGGSSYNSPLHF. The CDR3 DNA is TGCGCCAGCAGCCCCAAGGGGGGGAGCTCCTATAATTCACCCCTCCACTTT.

The gene calls are TRBV5-6 and TRBJ1-6; D possibly corresponds to TRBD1 (5 bases). CDR1 SGHDT and CDR2 YYEEEE come from the germline V gene. Trimming removed 2 bases from V and 7 bases from J, with 13 bases in between. This CDR3 has 15 residues. The CDR3 DNA is TGTGCCAGCAGCTTATCAGGGTACAAAAATTCACCCCTCCACTTT. This encodes CASSLSGYKNSPLHF. Using reference TRBV5-6 and TRBJ1-6 for the parts outside the CDR3, the full variable domain is DAGVTQSPTHLIKTRGQQVTLRCSPKSGHDTVSWYQQALGQGPQFIFQYYEEEERQRGNFPDRFSGHQFPNYSSELNVNALLLGDSALYLCASSLSGYKNSPLHFGNGTRLTVT.

V usage is TRBV27 and J usage is TRBJ2-5; tentatively, D is TRBD1 (7 bases). The CDR3 runs 15 residues. Trimming cost V 2 bases and J 4 bases, with 14 bases left between them. Germline V lookup: CDR1 MNHEY, CDR2 SMNVEV (reference sequence). The CDR3 nucleotides read TGTGCCAGCAGTTTAACCAGACAGGGAGGAGAGACCCAGTACTTC. Its translation: CASSLTRQGGETQYF.

The V and J genes are TRBV7-2 and TRBJ2-7, with D possibly being TRBD2 (6 bases). CDR3 length equals 15 residues. Per the germline V gene, CDR1 is SGHTA and CDR2 is FQGNSA. Trimming took off 5 bases at V and 4 bases at J, with 18 bases between the two ends. CDR3 coding DNA: TGTGCCAGCAGCACACACTCTAGCGCGGGGTACGAGCAGTACTTC. The encoded protein is CASSTHSSAGYEQYF. The whole variable domain, filled in from reference TRBV7-2 and TRBJ2-7, reads GAGVSQSPSNKVTEKGKDVELRCDPISGHTALYWYRQSLGQGLEFLIYFQGNSAPDKSGLPSDRFSAERTGGSVSTLTIQRTQQEDSAVYLCASSTHSSAGYEQYFGPGTRLTVT.

Concerning this clone: At one of its ends the junction is not consistent with the germline gene, which may arise from a read error. This chain links TRBV7-2 with TRBJ2-5, with D perhaps assigned TRBD1 or TRBD2 (9 bases each). CDR3 length: 14 residues. The germline CDR1 and CDR2 sequences are SGHTA and FQGNSA. CDR3 bases: TGTGCCAGCAGCTCTAATAACAGGGGGCGGGAGGGGAACTTC. It yields the protein CASSSNNRGREGNF.

The chain employs TRBV7-9 and TRBJ1-5; D is uncertain. CDR1 SEHNR and CDR2 FQNEAQ come from the germline V gene (reference sequence). CDR3 length: 14 residues. V was trimmed by 5 bases and J by 0 bases, leaving 8 bases between them. In nucleotides, the CDR3 is TGTGCCAGCAGCCAGGAAAATAGCAATCAGCCCCAGCATTTT. It codes for CASSQENSNQPQHF.

V usage is TRBV6-5 and J usage is TRBJ2-5; maybe TRBD2 (6 bases). Trimming cost V 6 bases and J 5 bases, with 13 bases left between them. The CDR3 is made up of 13 amino acids. Germline V gene data show CDR1 as MNHEY and CDR2 as SVGAGI. The CDR3 loop is CASRTPGVETQYF. CDR3 DNA: TGTGCCAGCAGGACGCCGGGGGTGGAGACCCAGTACTTC.

The chain has TRBV9 and TRBJ2-2; the D is unclear. CDR1 is SGDLS, CDR2 YYNGEE, per germline. Trimming shortened V by 5 bases and J by 6 bases, and 8 bases separated the two germline ends. This CDR3 is built from 12 residues. The CDR3: CASSKRAGELFF. The CDR3 DNA reads as TGTGCCAGCAGTAAAAGGGCCGGGGAGCTGTTTTTT.

This clone was recorded only once. The chain joins TRBV4-2 to TRBJ2-2, with 7 nucleotides matching TRBD2. CDR3 size: 19 residues. The germline CDR1 and CDR2 sequences are LGHNA and YNFKEQ. Losses at the gene ends were 3 bases for V and 2 bases for J; bases not matched to a gene: 15. The CDR3 DNA reads as TGTGCCAGCAGCCAGAAAAGGGTAGGACTAGTGGGTAACACCGGGGAGCTGTTTTTT. Translated, it gives CASSQKRVGLVGNTGELFF.

The chain employs TRBV9 and TRBJ2-3, with TRBD2 matching 10 bases. Germline V gene sequence: CDR1 SGDLS, CDR2 YYNGEE. The CDR3 spans 15 residues. The junction had 0 bases not matched to a gene; V was cut back by 2 bases and J by 0 bases. CDR3 coding DNA: TGTGCCAGCAGCGTTAGCGGGAGGAGCACAGATACGCAGTATTTT. It translates to CASSVSGRSTDTQYF.

This chain links TRBV28 with TRBJ1-1; 9 bases agree with TRBD1. J gave up 11 bases and V 1 base, and 5 bases lay outside the gene matches. The CDR3 sequence is 13 residues long. The germline CDR1 and CDR2 sequences are MDHEN and SYDVKM. The CDR3 DNA is TGTGCCAGCAGTTTATACGGGACAGGGCGCGCTTTCTTT. Its translation is CASSLYGTGRAFF.

The CDR3 sequence is CASTPAGSETQYF. The CDR3 DNA follows: TGTGCCAGCACACCAGCGGGGAGTGAGACCCAGTACTTC. The V gene is TRBV9, the J gene TRBJ2-5, with 7 bases lining up with TRBD2. V gave up 6 bases and J gave up 5 bases; unmatched junction bases: 7. Germline CDR1 and CDR2: SGDLS and YYNGEE. The CDR3 runs 13 residues. Full variable domain (outside the CDR3, taken from reference TRBV9 and TRBJ2-5): DSGVTQTPKHLITATGQRVTLRCSPRSGDLSVYWYQQSLDQGLQFLIQYYNGEERAKGNILERFSAQQFPDLHSELNLSSLELGDSALYFCASTPAGSETQYFGPGTRLLVL.

This chain uses TRBV4-1 with TRBJ1-5; D gene unclear. Germline CDR1 is MGHRA and CDR2 is YSYEKL. The V end was cut by 1 base, the J end by 4 bases, with 14 bases between. The CDR3 length is 16 residues. The CDR3 nucleotides read TGCGCCAGCAGCCAAGTTAACACTAAACCTAATCAGCCCCAGCATTTT. This encodes CASSQVNTKPNQPQHF.

V gene TRBV19 combines with J gene TRBJ2-5, with D unresolved. The CDR3 contains 13 residues. CDR1 and CDR2 (germline): LNHDA, SQIVND (reference sequence). Deletions cut 3 bases from V and 2 bases from J, with 7 bases between. In DNA form, the CDR3 reads TGTGCCAGTAGTATGGGCAGTCAAGAGACCCAGTACTTC. Protein sequence: CASSMGSQETQYF.

The chain carries TRBV27 and TRBJ1-4; D remains ambiguous. Deletions cut 6 bases from V and 0 bases from J, with 14 bases between. Looked up from germline, CDR1 is MNHEY and CDR2 is SMNVEV (reference sequence). This CDR3 has 16 amino acids. In DNA, the CDR3 is TGTGCCAGCAGCCGTGGACGGATTGCAACTAATGAAAAACTGTTTTTT. Translation: CASSRGRIATNEKLFF.

The gene calls are TRBV9 and TRBJ2-5; 7 bases line up with TRBD2. CDR3 length: 15 residues. V was clipped by 0 bases and J by 5 bases; unmatched bases: 7. Germline V gives CDR1 SGDLS, CDR2 YYNGEE. The DNA for the CDR3 is TGTGCCAGCAGCGTAGCTGGGGGGGTAGGGGAGACCCAGTACTTC. Amino acids: CASSVAGGVGETQYF.

CDR3 in DNA: TGTGCCAGCCACGGGCGGGGGGGCCCCGGAGATACGCAGTATTTT. Amino acid sequence: CASHGRGGPGDTQYF. This chain connects TRBV28 to TRBJ2-3; 9 nucleotides align to TRBD2. CDR1 is MDHEN and CDR2 is SYDVKM in the germline V gene. V was clipped by 8 bases and J by 5 bases; unmatched bases: 11. The CDR3 is made up of 15 amino acids.